This T cell receptor beta chain is from a study of identical twins. Study results and caveats: Interpretation of the results relied on cross-sectional statistical analysis and not on following the same donors. Within monozygotic twins, out-of-frame TCR alpha sharing was underestimated by the models. Researchers reported excess low generation probability among twin-shared out-of-frame alpha sequences.

This CDR3 spans 15 amino acids. Germline CDR1 is MGHRA and CDR2 is YSYEKL. Trimming took 4 bases from V and 13 from J; bases not matched to a gene: 7. Worth noting for this clonotype: Its cognate antigen is unknown.

Via MiXCR, TCRdb re-called the 5' RACE reads, giving one row per CDR3 protein. The table shows some 260,000 distinct CDR3 sequences, with around 15% occurring only once. This TCR came from a woman aged 18 to 35 in good health. V usage is TRBV4-1 and J usage is TRBJ2-1, with 16 bases identical to TRBD2. The sequencing input was memory (CD45RO+) T cells sorted from blood. Here the CDR3 reads CASSRPGLAGGSQFF. The CDR3 DNA follows: TGCGCCAGCAGCCGACCGGGACTAGCGGGGGGGTCCCAGTTCTTC.